These 3 T cell receptor beta chains originate from one sample sequenced in a study of blood T cell repertoires in COVID-19. Clones were sequenced by immunoSEQ multiplex PCR, and TCRdb holds only the in-frame ones, with some missing. The data hold more than 150,000 clones, with around 87% observed a single time. Sequenced: peripheral blood. The receptors shown here come from a man between 40 and 49 years old with active or convalescent COVID-19.

This chain uses TRBV4-1 with TRBJ2-2, with TRBD2 matching 9 bases. CDR1 and CDR2 from the germline V gene are MGHRA and YSYEKL. The CDR3 loop spans 18 amino acids. The V gene end was trimmed by 3 bases and the J gene end by 3 bases; junction bases not matched to a gene: 11. The CDR3 reads CASSQTEAGGPDTGELFF. The CDR3 DNA reads as TGCGCCAGCAGCCAGACCGAGGCGGGGGGGCCGGACACCGGGGAGCTGTTTTTT.

The chain has TRBV6-1 and TRBJ1-1, with a tentative D call TRBD1 (6 bases). Germline V gene lookup returns CDR1 MNHNS and CDR2 SASEGT. This CDR3 spans 18 amino acids. Between the trimmed V and J ends, which lost 0 bases and 1 base, there was a span of 18 bases. CDR3 sequence reads: CASSEAREGGSWNTEAFF. CDR3 DNA sequence: TGTGCCAGCAGTGAAGCTCGCGAGGGGGGGAGTTGGAACACTGAAGCTTTCTTT.

V is TRBV30 and J is TRBJ2-5, with 10 nucleotides matching TRBD1. There are 18 residues in the CDR3. Looked up from germline, CDR1 is GTSNPN and CDR2 is SVGIG (reference sequence). The V segment lost 5 bases and the J segment 5 bases; nucleotides outside the gene matches: 20. This chain's CDR3 is CAWLTKGQGSGFTETQYF. The CDR3 region has the DNA TGTGCCTGGCTCACAAAGGGACAGGGGAGCGGGTTTACGGAGACCCAGTACTTC.